This passage covers 20 T cell receptor beta chains from one sample sequenced in a study of blood T cell repertoires in COVID-19. Sequencing used immunoSEQ multiplex PCR; TCRdb keeps in-frame clones, though not all of them. The table lists around 190,000 clones, 86% of them singletons. Sequencing input: PBMCs or T cells enriched from blood (not recorded which). The receptors here all came from a man aged 35-49 years with acute COVID-19.

The chain combines TRBV19 with TRBJ1-3, with D hard to call. Looked up from germline, CDR1 is LNHDA and CDR2 is SQIVND (reference sequence). V shed 4 bases and J shed 2 bases, with 9 bases lying between them. The CDR3 spans 14 residues. Written as DNA, the CDR3 is TGTGCCAGTAGTAAACGACAAACTGGAAACACCATATATTTT. Translated, it gives CASSKRQTGNTIYF.

J is TRBJ1-5 and V is TRBV28, with D maybe TRBD1 (6 bases). Germline V gene lookup returns CDR1 MDHEN and CDR2 SYDVKM. V shed 4 bases and J shed 12 bases, with 22 bases lying between them. The CDR3 is 15 residues long. CDR3 protein: CASSSSQGMLRVQHF. The CDR3 DNA sequence: TGTGCCAGCAGTTCCTCACAGGGTATGTTACGAGTCCAGCATTTT.

The chain combines TRBV5-5 with TRBJ2-2, with TRBD2 as a possible D gene (5 bases). Germline CDR1 is SGHKS and CDR2 is YYEKEE (reference sequence). CDR3 length: 13 amino acids. The germline V and J ends were trimmed by 3 bases and 11 bases, with 14 bases remaining between them. This CDR3 reads CASSSTLGVELFF. CDR3 coding DNA: TGTGCCAGCAGCTCGACACTAGGCGTAGAGCTGTTTTTT.

This rearrangement joins TRBV5-5 to TRBJ2-1, with TRBD2 identical over 12 bases. Trimming took 4 bases from V and 2 from J; bases not matched to a gene: 4. This CDR3 has 16 amino acids. Germline CDR1 reads SGHKS; CDR2 reads YYEKEE (reference sequence). For the CDR3, the DNA is TGTGCCAGCAGCAGCGGACTAGCGGGGACCTACAATGAGCAGTTCTTC. Protein product: CASSSGLAGTYNEQFF.

This rearrangement joins TRBV5-1 to TRBJ1-2, with 12 nucleotides matching TRBD1. The CDR3 loop spans 15 amino acids. The germline V gene has CDR1 SGHRS and CDR2 YFSETQ. Trimming took 9 bases from V and 5 from J; bases not matched to a gene: 11. The CDR3 sequence: CATKEGTGGAYGYTF. In DNA form, the CDR3 reads TGCGCCACCAAAGAGGGGACAGGGGGCGCTTATGGCTACACCTTC.

J is TRBJ2-5 and V is TRBV7-2, with a weak D call TRBD2 (6 bases). V lost 5 bases and J lost 9, with 22 bases in between. In germline, CDR1 is SGHTA, CDR2 FQGNSA. The length of the CDR3 is 15 residues. CDR3 loop: CASSTEGAGSISQYF. The CDR3 coding sequence is TGTGCCAGCAGCACCGAGGGAGCGGGCAGCATTTCCCAGTACTTC.

J is TRBJ1-4 and V is TRBV28, with 9 nucleotides matching TRBD1. Germline CDR1 MDHEN, CDR2 SYDVKM. With V trimmed by 10 bases and J by 8 bases, 5 bases remained unmatched. The CDR3 extends over 12 amino acids. DNA of the CDR3: TGTGCCATCGGGACAGGGAACGAAAAACTGTTTTTT. This sequence encodes CAIGTGNEKLFF.

This clone was counted a few times. V gene TRBV9 combines with J gene TRBJ1-2; 7 bases align to TRBD1. CDR1 is SGDLS and CDR2 is YYNGEE in the germline V gene. Germline trimming cut 4 bases from V and 7 bases from J; bases unmatched to any gene: 13. CDR3 length: 15 amino acids. CDR3 residues: CASSLTPEGAGGYTF. The CDR3 region has the DNA TGTGCCAGCAGCCTCACCCCCGAGGGGGCAGGTGGCTACACCTTC. Full variable domain (rest looked up from reference TRBV9 and TRBJ1-2): DSGVTQTPKHLITATGQRVTLRCSPRSGDLSVYWYQQSLDQGLQFLIQYYNGEERAKGNILERFSAQQFPDLHSELNLSSLELGDSALYFCASSLTPEGAGGYTFGSGTRLTVV.

The genes are TRBV6-5 and TRBJ2-5, with TRBD1 matching 7 bases. This CDR3 has 14 amino acids. Germline loops: CDR1 MNHEY, CDR2 SVGAGI. J gave up 4 bases and V 6 bases, and 8 bases lay outside the gene matches. CDR3 in DNA: TGTGCCAGCAGGATGACAGGGACCCTAGAGACCCAGTACTTC. Translating it yields CASRMTGTLETQYF.

This clone was seen a few times. The chain links TRBV30 to TRBJ2-2, with no clear D. Germline CDR1 is GTSNPN and CDR2 is SVGIG (reference sequence). The CDR3 is 13 residues long. Trimming pared 0 bases from V and 10 bases from J, leaving 12 bases between. The CDR3 DNA reads as TGTGCCTGGAGTGTACATTCGTGGGCGGAGCTGTTTTTT. As protein: CAWSVHSWAELFF.

The rearrangement links TRBV9 to TRBJ1-3, with D possibly being TRBD1 (5 bases). Trimming cost V 4 bases and J 4 bases, with 6 bases left between them. Germline lookup yields CDR1 SGDLS and CDR2 YYNGEE. The CDR3 runs 12 residues. The CDR3 sequence is CASSQGGNTIYF. Written as DNA, the CDR3 is TGTGCCAGCAGCCAGGGAGGAAACACCATATATTTT. Supplemented by reference TRBV9 and TRBJ1-3, the full variable domain reads DSGVTQTPKHLITATGQRVTLRCSPRSGDLSVYWYQQSLDQGLQFLIQYYNGEERAKGNILERFSAQQFPDLHSELNLSSLELGDSALYFCASSQGGNTIYFGEGSWLTVV.

J is TRBJ2-2 and V is TRBV19, with 11 positions matching TRBD2. The CDR3 is 18 amino acids. Germline assignment: CDR1 LNHDA and CDR2 SQIVND (reference sequence). Trimming cost V 4 bases and J 1 base; bases outside gene matches: 8. For the CDR3, the DNA is TGTGCCAGTAGTAAGTCAAGGGGACTAGCGGAGAACACCGGGGAGCTGTTTTTT. Protein product: CASSKSRGLAENTGELFF.

This chain joins TRBV6-4 and TRBJ1-5; the match to TRBD1 covers 10 bases. From germline, CDR1 is MRHNA and CDR2 SNTAGT. The CDR3 is 15 amino acids. V lost 6 bases and J lost 7; bases outside the gene matches: 9. The DNA of the CDR3 is TGTGCCAGCAGAGAGACAGGGGGCTCGCGACAGCCCCAGCATTTT. The encoded protein is CASRETGGSRQPQHF.

The gene calls are TRBV3-1 (or the pseudogene TRBV3-2) and TRBJ1-6, with TRBD1 matching over 7 bases. V trimming: 4 bases; J trimming: 9 bases; junction bases outside the gene matches: 9. Germline-derived CDR1 and CDR2 are LGHDT and YNNKEL (reference sequence). The CDR3 runs 15 residues. CDR3 in DNA: TGTGCCAGCAGCCCCGGCCAGGGGGTTCGTTCACCCCTCCACTTT. Translating it yields CASSPGQGVRSPLHF.

CDR3 region: CASSGGRITDTQYF. The CDR3 DNA reads TGTGCCAGTAGTGGTGGTAGAATCACAGATACGCAGTATTTT. This chain links TRBV19 with TRBJ2-3, with unresolved D. The CDR3 consists of 14 residues. Germline V CDR1 and CDR2: LNHDA, SQIVND (reference sequence). With 5 bases removed from V and 2 bases from J, the gap between germline ends came to 11 bases.

The V call is TRBV10-3, the J call TRBJ2-1; D might be TRBD2 (5 bases). Germline-derived CDR1 and CDR2 are ENHRY and SYGVKD. The CDR3 spans 16 residues. V shed 0 bases and J shed 5 bases, with 14 bases lying between them. This CDR3 is CAISESRASPNNEQFF. The CDR3 bases are TGTGCCATCAGTGAGTCGAGGGCTAGCCCTAACAATGAGCAGTTCTTC.

The chain recombines TRBV7-2 with TRBJ2-1; 8 nucleotides agree with TRBD1. CDR1 and CDR2 (germline): SGHTA, FQGNSA. The CDR3 loop spans 14 amino acids. The J segment lost 8 bases and the V segment lost 0 bases, leaving 3 bases of the junction unmatched. The CDR3 sequence: CASSLAQGAYEQFF. Written as DNA, the CDR3 is TGTGCCAGCAGCTTAGCGCAGGGGGCATATGAGCAGTTCTTC.

The chain links TRBV28 to TRBJ1-5; 8 positions match TRBD1. V was clipped by 0 bases and J by 4 bases; unmatched bases: 2. Germline loops: CDR1 MDHEN, CDR2 SYDVKM. The CDR3 has 15 residues. The CDR3 region is CASSLWDRENQPQHF. The DNA for the CDR3 is TGTGCCAGCAGTTTATGGGACAGGGAGAATCAGCCCCAGCATTTT.

This chain uses TRBV5-5 with TRBJ1-1; 7 nucleotides line up with TRBD1. Germline V lookup: CDR1 SGHKS, CDR2 YYEKEE (reference sequence). This CDR3 is 15 amino acids long. V shed 3 bases, J shed 3 bases, and the junction held 8 bases outside the gene matches. The chain's CDR3 is CASSYRQGGDTEAFF. In DNA form, the CDR3 reads TGTGCCAGCAGCTACCGACAGGGAGGAGACACTGAAGCTTTCTTT.

The J gene is TRBJ1-4, the V gene TRBV28; a possible D gene is TRBD1 (5 bases). The CDR3 consists of 15 residues. V was pared by 2 bases and J by 5 bases, with 12 bases between. The V gene's germline CDR1 is MDHEN and CDR2 SYDVKM. The CDR3 spells CASSLGQGLNEKLFF. The CDR3 nucleotides read TGTGCCAGCAGTTTAGGGCAGGGACTGAATGAAAAACTGTTTTTT. The full variable domain, with the rest looked up from reference TRBV28 and TRBJ1-4, is DVKVTQSSRYLVKRTGEKVFLECVQDMDHENMFWYRQDPGLGLRLIYFSYDVKMKEKGDIPEGYSVSREKKERFSLILESASTNQTSMYLCASSLGQGLNEKLFFGSGTQLSVL.